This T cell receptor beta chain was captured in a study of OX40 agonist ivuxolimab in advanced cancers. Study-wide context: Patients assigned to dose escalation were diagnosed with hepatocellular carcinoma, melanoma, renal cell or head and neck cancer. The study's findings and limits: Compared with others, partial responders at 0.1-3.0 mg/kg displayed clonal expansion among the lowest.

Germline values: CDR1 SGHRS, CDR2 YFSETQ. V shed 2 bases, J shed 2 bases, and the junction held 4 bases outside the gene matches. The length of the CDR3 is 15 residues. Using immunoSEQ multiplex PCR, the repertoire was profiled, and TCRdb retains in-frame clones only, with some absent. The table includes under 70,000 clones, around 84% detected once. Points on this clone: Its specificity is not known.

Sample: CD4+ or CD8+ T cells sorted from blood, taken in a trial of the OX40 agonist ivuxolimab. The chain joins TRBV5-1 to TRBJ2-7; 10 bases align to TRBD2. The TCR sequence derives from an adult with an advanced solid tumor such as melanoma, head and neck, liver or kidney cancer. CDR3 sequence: CASSLASGSPYEQYF. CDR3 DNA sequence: TGCGCCAGCAGCTTAGCTAGCGGGAGCCCCTACGAGCAGTACTTC.